Presented here are 8 T cell receptor beta chains from one specimen sequenced in a study of cytomegalovirus exposure and HLA in healthy donors. This PCR relied on a set of 60 Vbeta primers and 13 Jbeta primers. The repertoire was sequenced with immunoSEQ multiplex PCR; TCRdb's copy has only in-frame clones and lacks some. The sample has roughly 110,000 clones; about three quarters are singletons. Sequenced material: PBMCs. Source of these receptors: a woman aged 45-60 years in good health and CMV-seropositive.

In its sample, this clone was seen a few times. The chain joins TRBV6-5 to TRBJ1-3; TRBD1 matches at 7 bases. The CDR3 is 15 residues long. V shed 5 bases and J 4 bases; nucleotides not matched to a gene: 8. In germline, CDR1 is MNHEY, CDR2 SVGAGI. This CDR3 reads CASSRTGANGNTIYF. CDR3 bases: TGTGCCAGCAGTAGGACAGGAGCTAACGGAAACACCATATATTTT.

This clone was detected a few times. In nucleotides, the CDR3 is TGTGCCAGCAGTGTCTCGGACAGGGCCACTGAAGCTTTCTTT. This encodes CASSVSDRATEAFF. The chain is built from TRBV6-4 and TRBJ1-1; 8 nucleotides agree with TRBD1. The CDR3 contains 14 residues. The germline gives CDR1 MRHNA, CDR2 SNTAGT. J was trimmed by 4 bases and V by 4 bases; bases with no gene match: 5.

The rearrangement joins TRBV30 to TRBJ2-1; no definite D call. The germline V gene encodes CDR1 GTSNPN and CDR2 SVGIG (reference sequence). V was cut by 5 bases and J by 1 base, with 12 bases left in between. This CDR3 contains 14 residues. The CDR3 DNA reads TGTGCCTGGGAAACAGTGAAGTCCTACAATGAGCAGTTCTTC. Encoded protein: CAWETVKSYNEQFF.

The gene calls are TRBV18 and TRBJ1-2; 11 bases are shared with TRBD1. The CDR3 spans 16 residues. Germline CDR1 and CDR2: KGHSH and LQKENI. V shed 3 bases and J 2 bases; nucleotides not matched to a gene: 5. CDR3 residues: CASSPSGQGGNYGYTF. As DNA, the CDR3 is TGTGCCAGCTCACCCTCGGGACAGGGGGGGAACTATGGCTACACCTTC.

The V gene is TRBV7-3, the J gene TRBJ2-5; TRBD2 is a possible D gene (6 bases). V lost 5 bases to trimming and J lost 5 bases, with 21 bases between them. Germline V gene data show CDR1 as SGHTA and CDR2 as FQGTGA. This CDR3 is built from 16 residues. The CDR3 spells CASSLSTRGAGETQYF. CDR3 nucleotide sequence: TGTGCCAGCAGCCTAAGTACTCGCGGGGCCGGGGAGACCCAGTACTTC.

In DNA, the CDR3 is TGTGCCAGCAGCGCAACAGGGCTCGCTGGCTACACCTTC. Translating gives CASSATGLAGYTF. V gene TRBV9 combines with J gene TRBJ1-2; the D gene is possibly TRBD1 (6 bases). The CDR3 has 13 amino acids. The V end was cut by 3 bases, the J end by 7 bases, with 13 bases between. CDR1 and CDR2 from the germline V gene are SGDLS and YYNGEE.

The gene calls are TRBV29-1 and TRBJ2-1, with 9 bases matching TRBD2. This CDR3 is built from 16 residues. Germline CDR1 SQVTM, CDR2 ANQGSEA. V shed 4 bases, J shed 3 bases, and the junction held 10 bases outside the gene matches. The CDR3 region is CSVGGSGGTIYNEQFF. The CDR3 region has the DNA TGCAGCGTTGGTGGAAGCGGGGGGACGATCTACAATGAGCAGTTCTTC.

The chain combines TRBV6-5 with TRBJ1-1; 7 bases fit TRBD1. V lost 4 bases and J lost 5; bases outside the gene matches: 10. In germline, CDR1 is MNHEY, CDR2 SVGAGI. The CDR3 has 15 amino acids. CDR3 DNA: TGTGCCAGCAGTTCCATCGACAGGGTAGTTACTGAAGCTTTCTTT. It translates to CASSSIDRVVTEAFF.